The next 12 T cell receptor beta chains were all read from a single sample in a study of cytomegalovirus exposure and HLA in healthy donors. The PCR ran on 60 Vbeta and 13 Jbeta primers. The table came from immunoSEQ multiplex PCR; TCRdb's copy has only in-frame clones and leaves some out. The sample has over 150,000 clones; about 77% are singletons. Input material: PBMCs. The receptors were gathered from a male donor in good health and CMV-seropositive.

The rearrangement joins TRBV6-6 to TRBJ1-1, with TRBD1 as a possible D gene (6 bases). Looked up from germline, CDR1 is MNHNY and CDR2 is SVGAGI (reference sequence). The CDR3 has 14 amino acids. V was pared by 5 bases and J by 4 bases, with 14 bases between. CDR3 nucleotides: TGTGCCAGCAGTGCCTCCAGGGGCGGCACTGAAGCTTTCTTT. It specifies CASSASRGGTEAFF.

The J gene is TRBJ1-1, the V gene TRBV4-1; D gene unclear. Germline V gene sequence: CDR1 MGHRA, CDR2 YSYEKL. V was clipped by 1 base and J by 11 bases, with 20 bases between them. The CDR3 sequence is 15 residues long. The CDR3 reads CASSQGGFRREGAFF. In nucleotides, the CDR3 is TGCGCCAGCAGCCAAGGAGGGTTCAGGAGAGAAGGTGCTTTCTTT.

V and J are TRBV7-6 and TRBJ2-3; TRBD2 is a possible D gene (5 bases). V was pared by 2 bases and J by 2 bases, with 11 bases between. The CDR3 spans 15 residues. CDR1 is SGHVS and CDR2 is FNYEAQ in the germline V gene. The CDR3: CASSLTGFNTDTQYF. The CDR3 DNA is TGTGCCAGCAGCTTAACGGGGTTTAACACAGATACGCAGTATTTT.

The V gene is TRBV27, the J gene TRBJ1-1; a possible D gene is TRBD1 (5 bases). The V gene lost 6 bases and the J gene lost 8 bases, with 13 bases spanning the gap. The V gene's germline CDR1 is MNHEY and CDR2 SMNVEV (reference sequence). This CDR3 has 12 amino acids. The CDR3 is CASSPRGVEAFF. The CDR3 bases are TGTGCCAGCAGCCCAAGGGGCGTCGAAGCTTTCTTT.

The chain uses TRBV2 and TRBJ2-5, with TRBD2 identical over 8 bases. CDR1 is SNHLY, CDR2 FYNNEI, per germline. This CDR3 has 15 residues. Losses at the gene ends were 5 bases for V and 5 bases for J; bases not matched to a gene: 10. The CDR3 spells CASSPYGTRGETQYF. The CDR3 bases are TGTGCCAGCAGTCCTTACGGGACTAGGGGGGAGACCCAGTACTTC.

The J gene is TRBJ1-6, the V gene TRBV25-1; D remains ambiguous. Germline CDR1 is MGHDK and CDR2 is SYGVNS. The CDR3 sequence is 12 residues long. Trimming left V 6 bases short and J 9 bases short, with 9 bases between. DNA for the CDR3: TGTGCCAGCAGGGCAGTTGGTTCACCCCTCCACTTT. This sequence encodes CASRAVGSPLHF. The whole variable domain, filled in from reference TRBV25-1 and TRBJ1-6, reads EADIYQTPRYLVIGTGKKITLECSQTMGHDKMYWYQQDPGMELHLIHYSYGVNSTEKGDLSSESTVSRIRTEHFPLTLESARPSHTSQYLCASRAVGSPLHFGNGTRLTVT.

This clone was detected once. The rearrangement joins TRBV7-9 to TRBJ1-1, with 7 bases matching TRBD1. Germline V gives CDR1 SEHNR, CDR2 FQNEAQ (reference sequence). The CDR3 is 15 amino acids. The V gene end was trimmed by 5 bases and the J gene end by 0 bases; junction bases not matched to a gene: 6. The CDR3 DNA reads TGTGCCAGCAGCCCCAGGGGGGTCATGAACACTGAAGCTTTCTTT. Amino acids: CASSPRGVMNTEAFF.

CDR3 coding DNA: TGCGCCAGCAGCTTGACTAGCGGGAACACCGGGGAGCTGTTTTTT. Translating it yields CASSLTSGNTGELFF. The chain joins TRBV5-1 to TRBJ2-2, with 8 bases lining up with TRBD2. Trimming removed 1 base from V and 1 base from J; junction bases left unmatched: 0. The CDR3 length is 15 residues. Germline lookup yields CDR1 SGHRS and CDR2 YFSETQ.

This rearrangement joins TRBV29-1 to TRBJ1-1, with D perhaps matching TRBD1 (5 bases). CDR3 length: 13 amino acids. Trimming shortened V by 6 bases and J by 5 bases, and 16 bases separated the two germline ends. CDR1 and CDR2 (germline): SQVTM, ANQGSEA. The CDR3, as DNA: TGCAGCGTCCGAAAAGTAAGGGGTACTGAAGCTTTCTTT. Encoded protein: CSVRKVRGTEAFF.

The CDR3 DNA reads as TGTGCCAGCAGAACTGATACAGGGAACAGCTACGAGCAGTACTTC. Translation: CASRTDTGNSYEQYF. J is TRBJ2-7 and V is TRBV6-1, with D possibly TRBD1 on 6 matching bases. The CDR3 has 15 residues. Trimming pared 6 bases from V and 3 bases from J, leaving 18 bases between. The germline V gene encodes CDR1 MNHNS and CDR2 SASEGT.

The V and J genes are TRBV7-2 and TRBJ1-3; 8 bases line up with TRBD1. Germline assignment: CDR1 SGHTA and CDR2 FQGNSA. The CDR3 runs to 15 residues. V trimming: 7 bases; J trimming: 4 bases; junction bases outside the gene matches: 9. The CDR3 DNA follows: TGTGCCAGCAACCCCGACAGGGGCGCCGGAAACACCATATATTTT. Amino acid sequence: CASNPDRGAGNTIYF.

A single count supports this clone. The CDR3 bases are TGCGCCAGCAGCCAAGCCACCATTCGGACAGATACGCAGTATTTT. This codes for CASSQATIRTDTQYF. V gene TRBV4-3 combines with J gene TRBJ2-3; D remains unclear. The V end lost 1 base, the J end lost 3 bases, and 11 bases lay between the germline ends. This CDR3 comprises 15 residues. The germline gives CDR1 LGHNA, CDR2 YSLEER.